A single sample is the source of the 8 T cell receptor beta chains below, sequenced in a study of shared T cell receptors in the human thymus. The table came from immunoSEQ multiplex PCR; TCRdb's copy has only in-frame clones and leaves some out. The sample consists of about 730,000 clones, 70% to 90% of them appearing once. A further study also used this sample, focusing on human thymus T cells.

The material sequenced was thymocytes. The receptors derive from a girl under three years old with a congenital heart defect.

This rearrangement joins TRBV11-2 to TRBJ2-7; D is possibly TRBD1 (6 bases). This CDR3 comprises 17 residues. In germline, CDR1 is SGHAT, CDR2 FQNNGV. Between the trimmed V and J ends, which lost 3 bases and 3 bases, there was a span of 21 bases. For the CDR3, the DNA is TGTGCCAGCAGCTTCTCCTCCAGGGGACGTGGGTGCTACGAGCAGTACTTC. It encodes CASSFSSRGRGCYEQYF.

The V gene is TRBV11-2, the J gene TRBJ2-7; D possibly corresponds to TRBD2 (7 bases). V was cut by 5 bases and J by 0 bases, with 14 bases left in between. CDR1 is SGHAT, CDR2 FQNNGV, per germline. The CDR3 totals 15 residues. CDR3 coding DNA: TGTGCCAGCAGCCCGAGGGGGGGGAGCTCCTACGAGCAGTACTTC. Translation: CASSPRGGSSYEQYF.

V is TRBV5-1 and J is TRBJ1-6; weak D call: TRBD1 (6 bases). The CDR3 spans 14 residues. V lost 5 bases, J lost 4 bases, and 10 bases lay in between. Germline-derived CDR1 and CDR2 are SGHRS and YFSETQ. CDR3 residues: CASRQGTYNSPLHF. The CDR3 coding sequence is TGCGCCAGCAGGCAGGGGACATATAATTCACCCCTCCACTTT.

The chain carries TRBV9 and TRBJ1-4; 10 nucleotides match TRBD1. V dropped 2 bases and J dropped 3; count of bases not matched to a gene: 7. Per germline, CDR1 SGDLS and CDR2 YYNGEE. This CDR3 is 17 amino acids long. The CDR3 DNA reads TGTGCCAGCAGCGTTGGGACAGGGGTGACCCCTAATGAAAAACTGTTTTTT. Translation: CASSVGTGVTPNEKLFF.

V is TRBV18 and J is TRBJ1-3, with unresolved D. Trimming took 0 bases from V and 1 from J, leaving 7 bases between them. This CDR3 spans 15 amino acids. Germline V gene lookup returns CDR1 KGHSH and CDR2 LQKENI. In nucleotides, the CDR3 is TGTGCCAGCTCACCACCGGTCGGGTCTGGAAACACCATATATTTT. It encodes CASSPPVGSGNTIYF. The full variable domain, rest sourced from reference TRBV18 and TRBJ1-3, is NAGVMQNPRHLVRRRGQEARLRCSPMKGHSHVYWYRQLPEEGLKFMVYLQKENIIDESGMPKERFSAEFPKEGPSILRIQQVVRGDSAAYFCASSPPVGSGNTIYFGEGSWLTVV.

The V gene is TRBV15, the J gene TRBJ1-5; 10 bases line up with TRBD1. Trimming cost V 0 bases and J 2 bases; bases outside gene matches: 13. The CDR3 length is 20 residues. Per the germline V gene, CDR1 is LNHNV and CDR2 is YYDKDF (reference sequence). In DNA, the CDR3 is TGTGCCACCAGCAGAGATCCCCAGGACAGGGGGTTCGGAGGCAATCAGCCCCAGCATTTT. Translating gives CATSRDPQDRGFGGNQPQHF.

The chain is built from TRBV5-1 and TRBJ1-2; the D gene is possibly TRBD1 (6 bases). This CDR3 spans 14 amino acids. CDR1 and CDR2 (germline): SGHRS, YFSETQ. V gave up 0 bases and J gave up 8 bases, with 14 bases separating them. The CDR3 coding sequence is TGCGCCAGCAGCTTGGCCGGGGGGCTAGGGGGCTACACCTTC. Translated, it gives CASSLAGGLGGYTF.

Written as DNA, the CDR3 is TGCGCCAGCAGCTATACATCCCGGGAGAAGAACACCGGGGAGCTGTTTTTT. This gives the protein CASSYTSREKNTGELFF. The chain has TRBV5-1 and TRBJ2-2, with D perhaps TRBD2 (6 bases). Germline V CDR1 and CDR2: SGHRS, YFSETQ. There are 17 residues in the CDR3. The V end lost 3 bases, the J end lost 1 base, and 16 bases lay between the germline ends.